Listed here are 18 T cell receptor beta chains from one sample, sequenced in a study of vaccination effects on CD4 cells after COVID-19. Having been cultured for 10 days, the cells underwent CD4+ T cell isolation. Vaccination of participants consisted of two doses of either the BNT162b2 or mRNA-1273 vaccine. Clones were sequenced by immunoSEQ multiplex PCR, and TCRdb holds only the in-frame ones, with some missing. The table lists tens of thousands of clones, just under 75% of them singletons, with about 15% in the top ten. The antigens of these receptors remain unknown. The material sequenced was CD4+ T cells from PBMCs cultured without peptide, taken after COVID-19 vaccination. The receptors were sampled from a human donor who received a COVID-19 vaccine.

This chain joins TRBV18 and TRBJ1-2; D remains unclear. This CDR3 has 14 residues. The ends were cut back, 1 base at V and 6 bases at J, with 12 bases in the middle. The germline CDR1 and CDR2 sequences are KGHSH and LQKENI. The CDR3 sequence: CASSPQYGTDGYTF. The CDR3 DNA sequence: TGTGCCAGCTCACCACAGTACGGTACCGATGGCTACACCTTC.

This clone has a handful of counts. J is TRBJ1-6 and V is TRBV5-1, with D perhaps matching TRBD1 (6 bases). The germline CDR1 and CDR2 sequences are SGHRS and YFSETQ. V was clipped by 4 bases and J by 9 bases, with 14 bases between them. This CDR3 comprises 14 residues. CDR3 amino acids: CASSPQGSGSPLHF. The DNA of the CDR3 is TGCGCCAGCAGCCCACAGGGATCGGGTTCACCCCTCCACTTT. Together with reference TRBV5-1 and TRBJ1-6, the CDR3 gives the full variable domain: KAGVTQTPRYLIKTRGQQVTLSCSPISGHRSVSWYQQTPGQGLQFLFEYFSETQRNKGNFPGRFSGRQFSNSRSEMNVSTLELGDSALYLCASSPQGSGSPLHFGNGTRLTVT.

This chain joins TRBV19 and TRBJ2-3; 9 bases agree with TRBD1. After removal of 5 bases from V and 2 bases from J, the junction contained 8 bases not matched to a gene. Germline CDR1 reads LNHDA; CDR2 reads SQIVND (reference sequence). The CDR3 runs to 16 residues. Written as DNA, the CDR3 is TGTGCCAGTAGTCCCCCCGGGACAGGGTCCACAGATACGCAGTATTTT. This encodes CASSPPGTGSTDTQYF. Full variable domain (missing parts from reference TRBV19 and TRBJ2-3): DGGITQSPKYLFRKEGQNVTLSCEQNLNHDAMYWYRQDPGQGLRLIYYSQIVNDFQKGDIAEGYSVSREKKESFPLTVTSAQKNPTAFYLCASSPPGTGSTDTQYFGPGTRLTVL.

J is TRBJ1-4 and V is TRBV2; D gene ambiguous. Germline CDR1 is SNHLY and CDR2 is FYNNEI. The V and J ends lost 10 bases and 7 bases respectively, with 13 bases between them. This CDR3 has 12 amino acids. The CDR3 bases are TGTGCCACCAAGGGCCTAAGTGAAAAACTGTTTTTT. It specifies CATKGLSEKLFF.

This clone was seen once. The CDR3 DNA reads TGTGCCAGTAGTTCCCGACAGGGTCTCGCTTATGGCTACACCTTC. Its translation is CASSSRQGLAYGYTF. V gene TRBV19 combines with J gene TRBJ1-2, with 7 bases aligning to TRBD1. J lost 5 bases, V lost 5 bases, and 11 bases had no gene match. CDR3 length: 15 residues. The germline gives CDR1 LNHDA, CDR2 SQIVND (reference sequence).

This chain joins TRBV20-1 and TRBJ2-1; 15 bases are a match to TRBD2. The CDR3 contains 18 residues. Germline CDR1 reads DFQATT; CDR2 reads SNEGSKA (reference sequence). The ends lost 3 bases at V and 8 bases at J; junction bases unmatched: 14. CDR3 sequence reads: CSASAGLAGGGRTDEQFF. The CDR3 DNA is TGCAGTGCTAGTGCGGGACTAGCGGGAGGTGGACGGACGGATGAGCAGTTCTTC.

The chain combines TRBV4-3 with TRBJ1-2; D is unresolved. V lost 0 bases to trimming and J lost 9 bases, with 11 bases between them. Per the germline V gene, CDR1 is LGHNA and CDR2 is YSLEER. The CDR3 is made up of 13 amino acids. The CDR3 loop reads CASSQDGETSYTF. CDR3 sequence (DNA): TGCGCCAGCAGCCAAGATGGGGAAACAAGCTACACCTTC.

This clone has only a few counts. The V call is TRBV5-1, the J call TRBJ2-6; no clear D. The CDR3 covers 14 residues. The V gene's germline CDR1 is SGHRS and CDR2 YFSETQ. With 0 bases removed from V and 4 bases from J, the gap between germline ends came to 5 bases. The DNA of the CDR3 is TGCGCCAGCAGCTTGGTTCCGGGGGCCAACGTCCTGACTTTC. This codes for CASSLVPGANVLTF.

The J gene is TRBJ1-2, the V gene TRBV18; D is unresolved. The CDR3 runs to 15 residues. In germline, CDR1 is KGHSH, CDR2 LQKENI. The V and J ends lost 6 bases and 1 base respectively, with 15 bases between them. CDR3 sequence (DNA): TGTGCCAGCTCGAGTGTAGGCGAACATAACTATGGCTACACCTTC. Protein product: CASSSVGEHNYGYTF.

The sample holds a few counts of this clone. This sequence joins TRBV5-4 and TRBJ1-1; D is undetermined. V was trimmed by 4 bases and J by 7 bases, leaving 20 bases between them. CDR3 length: 15 amino acids. Germline lookup yields CDR1 SGHNT and CDR2 YYREEE (reference sequence). The CDR3 DNA reads TGTGCCAGCAGCCTGGCCCCTAAGGGCCAGGATGAAGCTTTCTTT. Its translation: CASSLAPKGQDEAFF.

This chain connects TRBV5-4 to TRBJ2-5; no definite D call. V dropped 1 base and J dropped 0 bases, with 10 bases sitting between them. This CDR3 region has 15 residues. CDR1 and CDR2 (germline): SGHNT, YYREEE (reference sequence). The CDR3 DNA follows: TGTGCCAGCAGCTTGTCAGGCAGAGACCAAGAGACCCAGTACTTC. Protein product: CASSLSGRDQETQYF.

The V call is TRBV9, the J call TRBJ2-3; D is tentatively TRBD1 or TRBD2 (5 bases each). The CDR3 extends over 16 amino acids. CDR1 SGDLS and CDR2 YYNGEE come from the germline V gene. The germline V and J ends were trimmed by 4 bases and 6 bases, with 21 bases remaining between them. Written as DNA, the CDR3 is TGTGCCAGCAGCCCGAACGCCAGGGAATTAGCGGATACGCAGTATTTT. Amino acid sequence: CASSPNARELADTQYF. Combining the CDR3 with reference TRBV9 and TRBJ2-3 gives the whole variable domain DSGVTQTPKHLITATGQRVTLRCSPRSGDLSVYWYQQSLDQGLQFLIQYYNGEERAKGNILERFSAQQFPDLHSELNLSSLELGDSALYFCASSPNARELADTQYFGPGTRLTVL.

The table lists this clone with a few counts. The chain uses TRBV29-1 and TRBJ2-1; TRBD1 matches at 7 bases. The CDR3 is 14 residues long. Per germline, CDR1 SQVTM and CDR2 ANQGSEA. Trimming cost V 3 bases and J 7 bases; bases outside gene matches: 9. CDR3 sequence: CSVEVVQGVNEQFF. The CDR3 bases are TGCAGCGTTGAGGTCGTTCAGGGGGTGAATGAGCAGTTCTTC.

The rearrangement joins TRBV19 to TRBJ1-3; D unclear. The CDR3 spans 15 residues. CDR1 LNHDA and CDR2 SQIVND come from the germline V gene (reference sequence). The germline V and J ends were trimmed by 4 bases and 0 bases, with 10 bases remaining between them. The CDR3 DNA is TGTGCCAGTAGTAAGCCCCGGGGCTCTGGAAACACCATATATTTT. Translated: CASSKPRGSGNTIYF. The full variable domain, its missing parts supplied by reference TRBV19 and TRBJ1-3, is DGGITQSPKYLFRKEGQNVTLSCEQNLNHDAMYWYRQDPGQGLRLIYYSQIVNDFQKGDIAEGYSVSREKKESFPLTVTSAQKNPTAFYLCASSKPRGSGNTIYFGEGSWLTVV.

In its sample, this clone was seen once. V and J are TRBV28 and TRBJ2-1; 7 bases match TRBD2. CDR1 is MDHEN and CDR2 is SYDVKM in the germline V gene. The trim removed 1 base at V and 8 bases at J, leaving 5 bases unmatched. The CDR3 is 14 residues long. The CDR3 DNA follows: TGTGCCAGCAGTTTATCGGGAGGCGACCATGAGCAGTTCTTC. As protein: CASSLSGGDHEQFF.

This clone was found once. The chain links TRBV11-3 to TRBJ2-7, with a tentative D call TRBD1 (6 bases). The CDR3 covers 16 residues. V lost 1 base and J 6 bases, leaving 19 bases between the germline ends. The V gene's germline CDR1 is SGHNT and CDR2 YENEEA. The CDR3 sequence is CASSLGPGRGSLEQYF. The CDR3 DNA reads as TGTGCCAGCAGCTTAGGTCCCGGCAGGGGCTCCCTCGAGCAGTACTTC. Full variable domain (outside the CDR3, taken from reference TRBV11-3 and TRBJ2-7): EAGVVQSPRYKIIEKKQPVAFWCNPISGHNTLYWYLQNLGQGPELLIRYENEEAVDDSQLPKDRFSAERLKGVDSTLKIQPAELGDSAVYLCASSLGPGRGSLEQYFGPGTRLTVT.

The chain is built from TRBV10-3 and TRBJ2-1; perhaps D is TRBD1 or TRBD2 (5 bases each). Germline V gene lookup returns CDR1 ENHRY and CDR2 SYGVKD. The CDR3 is 18 residues long. V lost 2 bases to trimming and J lost 0 bases, with 17 bases between them. CDR3 nucleotides: TGTGCCATCAGTGAGGGCACCTCAAAGAGGGGCTCCTACAATGAGCAGTTCTTC. Protein product: CAISEGTSKRGSYNEQFF.

The chain links TRBV28 to TRBJ1-1; maybe TRBD1 (5 bases). The germline CDR1 and CDR2 sequences are MDHEN and SYDVKM. CDR3 length: 13 amino acids. The V gene lost 5 bases and the J gene lost 4 bases, with 11 bases spanning the gap. This CDR3 reads CASSIGGGTEAFF. CDR3 in DNA: TGTGCCAGCAGTATTGGGGGGGGCACTGAAGCTTTCTTT. The entire variable domain, with the rest obtained from reference TRBV28 and TRBJ1-1, is as follows: DVKVTQSSRYLVKRTGEKVFLECVQDMDHENMFWYRQDPGLGLRLIYFSYDVKMKEKGDIPEGYSVSREKKERFSLILESASTNQTSMYLCASSIGGGTEAFFGQGTRLTVV.